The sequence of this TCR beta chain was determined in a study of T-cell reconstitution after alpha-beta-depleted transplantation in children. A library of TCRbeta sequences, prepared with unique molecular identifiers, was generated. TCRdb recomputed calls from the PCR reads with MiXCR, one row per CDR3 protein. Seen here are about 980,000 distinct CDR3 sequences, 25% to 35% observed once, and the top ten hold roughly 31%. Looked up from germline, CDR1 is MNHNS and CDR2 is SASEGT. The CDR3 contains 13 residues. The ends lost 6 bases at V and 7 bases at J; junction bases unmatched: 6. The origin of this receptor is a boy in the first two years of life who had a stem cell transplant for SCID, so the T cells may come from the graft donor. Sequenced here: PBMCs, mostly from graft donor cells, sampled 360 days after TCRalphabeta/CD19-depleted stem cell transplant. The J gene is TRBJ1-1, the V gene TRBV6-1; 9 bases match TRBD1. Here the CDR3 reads CASRTTGGFEAFF. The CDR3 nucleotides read TGTGCCAGCAGGACAACAGGGGGCTTTGAAGCTTTCTTT.